This TCR beta chain originates from a study of shared clonotypes between healthy human individuals. Overall study context: Three CD4 naive, three CD4 memory, two CD8 naive and one CD8 memory plate were used per donor.

Broader study findings: Across a handful of donors, naive CD4 shared about 5%, naive CD8 over 3%, memory CD4 approximately 2.5%, memory CD8 roughly 0.37%. Memory subsets generally showed smaller estimated richness than naive subsets did.

Sequencing was performed with immunoSEQ multiplex PCR; in TCRdb, only in-frame clones are kept and a portion is missing. Seen here are 760,000 or so clones, approximately 96% observed once, and the top ten hold about 0.25%. About this clone: The antigen remains unidentified.

Naive CD8 cells lacked CD45RO, underwent positive selection for CCR7 and left out terminally differentiated effector memory CD45RA+ cells. The specimen sequenced was naive CD8+ T cells sorted from blood. This sequence was found in a young man in good health.

The CDR3 loop reads CASSEGVWETQYF. The CDR3 region has the DNA TGCGCCAGCAGTGAGGGGGTTTGGGAGACCCAGTACTTC. The chain is built from TRBV10-2 and TRBJ2-5, with D hard to call. Germline assignment: CDR1 WSHSY and CDR2 SAAADI. The V and J ends lost 2 bases and 5 bases respectively, with 9 bases between them. This CDR3 has 13 amino acids.